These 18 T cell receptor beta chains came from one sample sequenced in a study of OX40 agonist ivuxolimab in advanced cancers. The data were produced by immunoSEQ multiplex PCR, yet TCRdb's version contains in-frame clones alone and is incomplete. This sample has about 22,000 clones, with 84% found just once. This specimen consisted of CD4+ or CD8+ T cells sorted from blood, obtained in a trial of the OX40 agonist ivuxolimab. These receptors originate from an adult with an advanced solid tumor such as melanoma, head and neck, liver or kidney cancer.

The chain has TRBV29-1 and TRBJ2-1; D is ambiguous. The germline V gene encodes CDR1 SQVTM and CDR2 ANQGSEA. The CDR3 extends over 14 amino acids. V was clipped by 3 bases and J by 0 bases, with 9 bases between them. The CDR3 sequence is CSVEWVSSYNEQFF. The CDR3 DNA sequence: TGCAGCGTTGAGTGGGTGAGCTCCTACAATGAGCAGTTCTTC.

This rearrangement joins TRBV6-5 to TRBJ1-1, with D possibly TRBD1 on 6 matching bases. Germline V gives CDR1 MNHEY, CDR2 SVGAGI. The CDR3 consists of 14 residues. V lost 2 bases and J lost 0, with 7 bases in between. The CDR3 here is CASSYGGMNTEAFF. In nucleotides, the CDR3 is TGTGCCAGCAGTTACGGGGGCATGAACACTGAAGCTTTCTTT.

Here the CDR3 reads CASSTGQSSYEQYF. The CDR3 bases are TGTGCCAGTAGTACGGGACAAAGCTCCTACGAGCAGTACTTC. The rearrangement links TRBV19 to TRBJ2-7; a possible D gene is TRBD1 (6 bases). CDR1 and CDR2 (germline): LNHDA, SQIVND (reference sequence). CDR3 size: 14 residues. Trimming shortened V by 4 bases and J by 0 bases, and 10 bases separated the two germline ends.

In DNA, the CDR3 is TGTGCCACCAGCGGGGACCGGTCCTACGAGCAGTACTTC. Translated, it gives CATSGDRSYEQYF. The chain recombines TRBV15 with TRBJ2-7; the D gene could be TRBD1 or TRBD2 (5 bases each). CDR3 size: 13 residues. The V gene's germline CDR1 is LNHNV and CDR2 YYDKDF (reference sequence). The ends were cut back, 5 bases at V and 1 base at J, with 9 bases in the middle.

CDR3 region: CASSLEWGGQETQYF. In DNA, the CDR3 is TGTGCCAGCAGCTTAGAATGGGGCGGCCAAGAGACCCAGTACTTC. The chain couples TRBV7-6 to TRBJ2-5, with TRBD1 as a possible D gene (5 bases). The CDR3 consists of 15 residues. Germline V gene sequence: CDR1 SGHVS, CDR2 FNYEAQ. V lost 1 base and J 1 base, leaving 10 bases between the germline ends.

This chain's CDR3 is CASSWTSGIRDTQYF. CDR3 in DNA: TGTGCCAGCAGCTGGACTAGCGGGATTAGAGATACGCAGTATTTT. The chain has TRBV11-2 and TRBJ2-3; 12 bases are shared with TRBD2. After removal of 4 bases from V and 5 bases from J, the junction contained 4 bases not matched to a gene. Germline CDR1 reads SGHAT; CDR2 reads FQNNGV. CDR3 length: 15 residues.

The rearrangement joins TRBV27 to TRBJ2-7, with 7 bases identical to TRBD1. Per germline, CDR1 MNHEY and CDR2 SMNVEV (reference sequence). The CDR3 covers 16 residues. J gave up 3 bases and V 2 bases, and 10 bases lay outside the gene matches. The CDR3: CASSLTPTGLGYEQYF. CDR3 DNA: TGTGCCAGCAGTTTAACCCCGACAGGGTTGGGCTACGAGCAGTACTTC.

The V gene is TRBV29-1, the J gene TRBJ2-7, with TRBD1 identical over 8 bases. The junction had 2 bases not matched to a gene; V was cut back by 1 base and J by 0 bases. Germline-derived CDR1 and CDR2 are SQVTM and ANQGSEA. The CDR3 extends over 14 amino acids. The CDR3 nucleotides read TGCAGCGTTGAAGGGACAGGGCCCTCCTACGAGCAGTACTTC. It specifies CSVEGTGPSYEQYF.

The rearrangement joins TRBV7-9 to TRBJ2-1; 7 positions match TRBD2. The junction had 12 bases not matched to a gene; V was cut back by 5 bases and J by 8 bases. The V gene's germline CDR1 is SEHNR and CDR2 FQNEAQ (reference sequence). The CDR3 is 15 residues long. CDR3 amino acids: CASSPTAGRRDEQFF. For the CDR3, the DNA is TGTGCCAGCAGCCCCACAGCGGGGAGAAGGGATGAGCAGTTCTTC. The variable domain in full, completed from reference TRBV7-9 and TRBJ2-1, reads DTGVSQNPRHKITKRGQNVTFRCDPISEHNRLYWYRQTLGQGPEFLTYFQNEAQLEKSRLLSDRFSAERPKGSFSTLEIQRTEQGDSAMYLCASSPTAGRRDEQFFGPGTRLTVL.

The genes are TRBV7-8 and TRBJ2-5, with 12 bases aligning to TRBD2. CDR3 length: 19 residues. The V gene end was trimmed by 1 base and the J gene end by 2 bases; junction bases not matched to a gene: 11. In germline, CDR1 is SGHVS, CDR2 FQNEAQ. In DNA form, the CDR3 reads TGTGCCAGCAGCTTAGTTCTAGCGGGAGGGCCGGGAACACAAGAGACCCAGTACTTC. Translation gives CASSLVLAGGPGTQETQYF.

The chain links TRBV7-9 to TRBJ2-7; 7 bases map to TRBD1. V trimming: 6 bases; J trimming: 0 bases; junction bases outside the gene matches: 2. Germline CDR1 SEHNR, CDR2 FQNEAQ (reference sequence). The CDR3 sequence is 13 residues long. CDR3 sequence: CASRGDSSYEQYF. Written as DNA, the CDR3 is TGTGCCAGCAGGGGGGACAGCTCCTACGAGCAGTACTTC.

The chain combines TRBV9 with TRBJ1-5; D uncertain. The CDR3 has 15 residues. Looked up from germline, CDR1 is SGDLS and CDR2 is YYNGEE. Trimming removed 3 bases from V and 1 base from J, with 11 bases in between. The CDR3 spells CASSGQEFSNQPQHF. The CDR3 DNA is TGTGCCAGCAGCGGCCAGGAGTTCAGCAATCAGCCCCAGCATTTT.

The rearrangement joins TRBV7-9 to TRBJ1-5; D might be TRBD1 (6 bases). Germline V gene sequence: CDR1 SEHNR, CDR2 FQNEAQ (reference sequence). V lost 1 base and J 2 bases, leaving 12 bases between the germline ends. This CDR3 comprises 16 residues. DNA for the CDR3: TGTGCCAGCAGCTTAGATTCAGGGGCTGGCAATCAGCCCCAGCATTTT. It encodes CASSLDSGAGNQPQHF.

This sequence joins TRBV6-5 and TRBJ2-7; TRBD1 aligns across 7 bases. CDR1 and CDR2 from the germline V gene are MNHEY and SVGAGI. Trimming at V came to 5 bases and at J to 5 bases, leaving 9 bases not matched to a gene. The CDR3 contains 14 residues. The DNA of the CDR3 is TGTGCCAGCAGTAACAGGGGTGTGAGCCACGAGCAGTACTTC. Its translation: CASSNRGVSHEQYF.

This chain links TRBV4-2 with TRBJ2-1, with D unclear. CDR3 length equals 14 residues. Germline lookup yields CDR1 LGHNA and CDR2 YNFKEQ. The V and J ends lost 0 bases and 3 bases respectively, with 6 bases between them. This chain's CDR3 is CASSQEPNYNEQFF. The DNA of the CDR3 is TGTGCCAGCAGCCAAGAGCCAAACTACAATGAGCAGTTCTTC.

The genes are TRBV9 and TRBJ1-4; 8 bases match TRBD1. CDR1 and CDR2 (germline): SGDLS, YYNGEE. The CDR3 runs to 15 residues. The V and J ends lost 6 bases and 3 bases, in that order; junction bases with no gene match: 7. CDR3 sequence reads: CASTAQGAANEKLFF. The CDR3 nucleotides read TGTGCCAGCACCGCCCAGGGGGCTGCTAATGAAAAACTGTTTTTT.

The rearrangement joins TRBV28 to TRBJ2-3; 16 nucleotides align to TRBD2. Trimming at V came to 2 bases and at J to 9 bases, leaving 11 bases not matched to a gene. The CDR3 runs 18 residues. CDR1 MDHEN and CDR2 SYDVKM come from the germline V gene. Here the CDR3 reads CASSLADPGLAGGRTQYF. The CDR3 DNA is TGTGCCAGCAGTTTAGCCGACCCGGGACTAGCGGGGGGGCGAACGCAGTATTTT.

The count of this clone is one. The CDR3 DNA follows: TGTGCCAGCAGTTACGAGCGGGAGAGGTATAATGAGCAGTTCTTC. This codes for CASSYERERYNEQFF. This chain connects TRBV6-5 to TRBJ2-1; 8 bases are a match to TRBD2. CDR1 is MNHEY and CDR2 is SVGAGI in the germline V gene. The CDR3 consists of 15 residues. The V segment lost 2 bases and the J segment 7 bases; nucleotides outside the gene matches: 7.